Each of the 28 T cell receptor beta chains below was sequenced from the same sample in a study of blood T cells in healthy people across ages (dated by TCRdb to 2015 to 2017). Receptors were amplified or captured by 5' RACE. TCRdb names Illumina HiSeq 2500 as the instrument used. A second roughly 7 to 11 cycle PCR used a sample-barcoded 5' primer and a J-beta primer mix. TCRdb reanalyzed the raw reads on its own, using fastp at Q25 for trimming and MiXCR for clone calling, and kept in-frame beta chains. Rows with one shared CDR3 protein collapse into an entry with the most common genes and DNA. This sample comprises around 1.5 million distinct CDR3 sequences, 45% to 70% of them detected only once. Of the sample, approximately 7% is held by the ten largest clones. The sequencing input was blood. The receptors here all came from a man aged 18-30 years in good health.

This clonotype has only a few counts. The rearrangement uses TRBV5-5 and TRBJ2-5, with D maybe TRBD1 (6 bases). The germline V gene encodes CDR1 SGHKS and CDR2 YYEKEE (reference sequence). The CDR3 has 15 residues. V lost 0 bases and J 0 bases, leaving 9 bases between the germline ends. DNA for the CDR3: TGTGCCAGCAGCTTGGGACAGGTGTACCAAGAGACCCAGTACTTC. Its translation: CASSLGQVYQETQYF.

The rearrangement uses TRBV20-1 and TRBJ2-7, with unresolved D. Trimming took off 6 bases at V and 2 bases at J, with 14 bases between the two ends. CDR3 length: 13 amino acids. Germline lookup yields CDR1 DFQATT and CDR2 SNEGSKA (reference sequence). For the CDR3, the DNA is TGCAGTGCCAGTCGGCGGACCCCCTACGAGCAGTACTTC. As protein: CSASRRTPYEQYF.

The chain uses TRBV6-5 and TRBJ1-1; D is perhaps TRBD1 (5 bases). The CDR3 has 15 residues. Deletions cut 6 bases from V and 5 bases from J, with 19 bases between. CDR1 MNHEY and CDR2 SVGAGI come from the germline V gene. The CDR3 DNA follows: TGTGCCAGCAGCCCCCCCTCGGGACCAGAGACTGAAGCTTTCTTT. It encodes CASSPPSGPETEAFF.

Regarding this clonotype: An end of the junction differs from the germline gene, which may be a read error. The chain combines TRBV20-1 with TRBJ2-3; D is possibly TRBD1 or TRBD2 (5 bases each). The germline V gene encodes CDR1 DFQATT and CDR2 SNEGSKA (reference sequence). The CDR3 is 13 residues long. CDR3 DNA: TGCAATGCTAGAGGGGACGCCACAGATACGCAGTATTTT. As protein: CNARGDATDTQYF.

The chain joins TRBV27 to TRBJ2-7; no firm D call. Germline-derived CDR1 and CDR2 are MNHEY and SMNVEV (reference sequence). V was pared by 5 bases and J by 9 bases, with 14 bases between. The CDR3 loop spans 12 amino acids. DNA of the CDR3: TGTGCCAGCAGTCCTAAAGGGTGGACGCAGTACTTC. Its translation is CASSPKGWTQYF.

The chain links TRBV7-2 to TRBJ2-1; tentative D call: TRBD2 (5 bases). Germline lookup yields CDR1 SGHTA and CDR2 FQGNSA. V lost 4 bases and J lost 9, with 19 bases in between. The CDR3 totals 15 residues. The CDR3 region is CASSSLEFGAGEQFF. The CDR3 DNA reads TGTGCCAGCAGCTCACTAGAATTCGGTGCGGGTGAGCAGTTCTTC.

The rearrangement links TRBV28 to TRBJ1-6, with D unresolved. The germline V and J ends were trimmed by 4 bases and 9 bases, with 16 bases remaining between them. Germline CDR1 MDHEN, CDR2 SYDVKM. The CDR3 is 15 amino acids. CDR3 DNA sequence: TGTGCCAGCAGTTCCCGACCGACTATAAGTTCACCCCTCCACTTT. Translation: CASSSRPTISSPLHF. Together with reference TRBV28 and TRBJ1-6, the CDR3 gives the full variable domain: DVKVTQSSRYLVKRTGEKVFLECVQDMDHENMFWYRQDPGLGLRLIYFSYDVKMKEKGDIPEGYSVSREKKERFSLILESASTNQTSMYLCASSSRPTISSPLHFGNGTRLTVT.

This sequence joins TRBV9 and TRBJ2-1, with 9 positions matching TRBD2. The CDR3 has 19 residues. V gave up 2 bases and J gave up 6 bases; unmatched junction bases: 18. The germline V gene encodes CDR1 SGDLS and CDR2 YYNGEE. In nucleotides, the CDR3 is TGTGCCAGCAGCGTTCGTTTGCTAGCGGGATCATTAGTAGGCAATGAGCAGTTCTTC. It is translated as CASSVRLLAGSLVGNEQFF.

This clonotype was picked up a small number of times. The chain joins TRBV7-2 to TRBJ1-2; D possibly corresponds to TRBD1 (6 bases). Germline CDR1 reads SGHTA; CDR2 reads FQGNSA. The CDR3 loop spans 15 amino acids. Deletions cut 4 bases from V and 8 bases from J, with 20 bases between. CDR3 bases: TGTGCCAGCAGCTCTTGGACAGAGAACCTTCGGGGCTACACCTTC. Its protein is CASSSWTENLRGYTF.

This clonotype showed up just a few times. V and J are TRBV29-1 and TRBJ2-1; 8 positions agree with TRBD2. The closer fit of TRBJ2-7 to the DNA end suggests the J call may be wrong. There are 14 residues in the CDR3. Germline CDR1 SQVTM, CDR2 ANQGSEA. CDR3 region: CSVSGTRVYNEQYF. As DNA, the CDR3 is TGCAGCGTATCCGGGACTAGGGTCTACAATGAGCAGTACTTC.

The chain recombines TRBV29-1 with TRBJ2-1; D remains unclear. V lost 1 base, J lost 12 bases, and 10 bases lay in between. Germline-derived CDR1 and CDR2 are SQVTM and ANQGSEA. This CDR3 contains 11 residues. CDR3 nucleotides: TGCAGCGTTGAAGTGGCTCTAGGGCAGTTCTTC. This sequence encodes CSVEVALGQFF.

The chain couples TRBV7-2 to TRBJ1-5, with 7 bases that match TRBD1. Germline V gene sequence: CDR1 SGHTA, CDR2 FQGNSA. Unmatched junction bases numbered 12, after V lost 4 bases and J lost 6 bases. The CDR3 runs to 16 residues. The CDR3 DNA reads TGTGCCAGCAGCTCCCAACGCAGACAGGGCAGTCAGCCCCAGCATTTT. This gives the protein CASSSQRRQGSQPQHF.

V usage is TRBV6-1 and J usage is TRBJ2-1, with 12 bases that match TRBD2. The CDR3 extends over 14 amino acids. The V gene end was trimmed by 11 bases and the J gene end by 9 bases; junction bases not matched to a gene: 11. Germline assignment: CDR1 MNHNS and CDR2 SASEGT. CDR3 protein: CAGRRLAGVSEQFF. CDR3 sequence (DNA): TGTGCCGGGCGCAGACTAGCGGGAGTCAGTGAGCAGTTCTTC.

The chain joins TRBV7-9 to TRBJ2-6; D uncertain. Germline CDR1 is SEHNR and CDR2 is FQNEAQ (reference sequence). The CDR3 length is 17 residues. With 1 base removed from V and 0 bases from J, the gap between germline ends came to 10 bases. The CDR3 sequence: CASSLDGGSSGANVLTF. The CDR3 bases are TGTGCCAGCAGCTTAGACGGCGGAAGCTCTGGGGCCAACGTCCTGACTTTC.

The V gene is TRBV27, the J gene TRBJ2-4; D uncertain. The V end was cut by 5 bases, the J end by 9 bases, with 14 bases between. CDR3 size: 13 residues. CDR1 and CDR2 (germline): MNHEY, SMNVEV (reference sequence). This CDR3 reads CASSPGQTGIQYF. In nucleotides, the CDR3 is TGTGCCAGCAGTCCCGGGCAAACCGGCATTCAGTACTTC.

This clonotype was counted a few times. This rearrangement joins TRBV7-2 to TRBJ2-7; D may be TRBD1 (5 bases). The assigned J gene may be wrong: the sequence end matches TRBJ2-5 better. Per the germline V gene, CDR1 is SGHTA and CDR2 is FQGNSA. CDR3 length: 14 amino acids. DNA for the CDR3: TGTGCCAGCAGCTTAGTGCAGGGCGGAGAGACCCAGTACTTC. Its protein is CASSLVQGGETQYF.

This clonotype occurred a few times. The rearrangement joins TRBV29-1 to TRBJ1-1; D ambiguous. CDR3 length equals 12 residues. Germline V gives CDR1 SQVTM, CDR2 ANQGSEA. The V gene lost 0 bases and the J gene lost 5 bases, with 7 bases spanning the gap. This CDR3 is CSVEESGTEAFF. In DNA form, the CDR3 reads TGCAGCGTTGAAGAGTCCGGGACTGAAGCTTTCTTT.

This clonotype was detected a few times. The chain links TRBV4-1 to TRBJ2-7, with TRBD2 identical over 7 bases. The J call is in doubt because the DNA end fits TRBJ2-5 better. The CDR3 length is 15 residues. The germline gives CDR1 MGHRA, CDR2 YSYEKL. The CDR3: CASSQLGGSGETQYF. The CDR3 DNA sequence: TGCGCCAGCAGCCAGTTGGGCGGGAGTGGTGAGACCCAGTACTTC.

The rearrangement uses TRBV4-3 and TRBJ2-3, with D unresolved. CDR3 length equals 17 residues. Germline V CDR1 and CDR2: LGHNA, YSLEER. V was trimmed by 1 base and J by 2 bases, leaving 16 bases between them. The CDR3 DNA sequence: TGCGCCAGCAGCCAAGTTCGTCAGTTTACCACCACAGATACGCAGTATTTT. Translation: CASSQVRQFTTTDTQYF.

The J gene is TRBJ1-1, the V gene TRBV27; D gene ambiguous. The V end was cut by 10 bases, the J end by 7 bases, with 10 bases between. The V gene's germline CDR1 is MNHEY and CDR2 SMNVEV (reference sequence). This CDR3 contains 10 residues. This CDR3 is CATFLVEAFF. CDR3 nucleotides: TGTGCCACCTTCTTAGTTGAAGCTTTCTTT.

This clonotype was counted between two and nine times. V usage is TRBV10-3 and J usage is TRBJ2-1; 10 bases are shared with TRBD1. The CDR3 spans 15 residues. Trimming at V came to 5 bases and at J to 8 bases, leaving 9 bases not matched to a gene. Germline values: CDR1 ENHRY, CDR2 SYGVKD. CDR3 region: CAISPRDRGYDEQFF. In DNA form, the CDR3 reads TGTGCCATCAGTCCTCGGGACAGGGGATACGATGAGCAGTTCTTC.

This clonotype has more than one count but fewer than ten. The genes are TRBV29-1 and TRBJ2-1; 9 bases line up with TRBD2. The germline gives CDR1 SQVTM, CDR2 ANQGSEA. There are 13 residues in the CDR3. J gave up 7 bases and V 7 bases, and 8 bases lay outside the gene matches. The CDR3 bases are TGCAGCGCCGACGGCGGGGGGGCAAATGAGCAGTTCTTC. This codes for CSADGGGANEQFF.

The V call is TRBV12-3 or TRBV12-4, the J call TRBJ1-4; possible D gene TRBD1, 6 bases. CDR3 length: 15 amino acids. Trimming cost V 1 base and J 7 bases, with 13 bases left between them. For the CDR3, the DNA is TGTGCCAGCAGTTTAGTTGGGGGACAAGCTGAAAAACTGTTTTTT. Amino acids: CASSLVGGQAEKLFF.

This clonotype has more than one count but fewer than ten. The chain carries TRBV28 and TRBJ1-4; D uncertain. Germline V CDR1 and CDR2: MDHEN, SYDVKM. The CDR3 has 14 amino acids. V was shortened by 6 bases and J by 8 bases, with 16 bases between the two germline ends. CDR3 amino acids: CASRRIGSDEKLFF. In nucleotides, the CDR3 is TGTGCCAGCAGACGTATAGGCTCCGACGAAAAACTGTTTTTT.

As concerns this clonotype: An end of the junction does not agree with germline; a read error may underlie this. V is TRBV24-1 and J is TRBJ2-1; D is perhaps TRBD1 (5 bases). CDR1 and CDR2 from the germline V gene are KGHDR and SFDVKD. The length of the CDR3 is 16 residues. The CDR3 DNA reads TGTGCCGCCAGTGATCTCGACAGTAACCTTTACAATGAGCAGTTCTTC. Amino acid sequence: CAASDLDSNLYNEQFF.

The CDR3, as DNA: TGTGCCAGCAGCAAAGACTCTAGCGGGGACACAGATACGCAGTATTTT. This gives the protein CASSKDSSGDTDTQYF. The chain combines TRBV21-1 with TRBJ2-3; TRBD2, the D gene given by the table, was not confirmed from the DNA. TRBV21-1 is a pseudogene. The CDR3 is 16 residues long.

The chain couples TRBV7-9 to TRBJ1-4; 7 nucleotides align to TRBD1. The CDR3 totals 17 residues. CDR1 is SEHNR and CDR2 is FQNEAQ in the germline V gene (reference sequence). V shed 0 bases and J 4 bases; nucleotides not matched to a gene: 8. The CDR3 DNA reads TGTGCCAGCAGCTTAGCACTCGGACAGGCAATTAATGAAAAACTGTTTTTT. Encoded protein: CASSLALGQAINEKLFF.

V is TRBV6-5 and J is TRBJ1-1, with 7 nucleotides matching TRBD1. Germline CDR1 is MNHEY and CDR2 is SVGAGI. V was pared by 4 bases and J by 1 base, with 6 bases of the junction left unmatched. The CDR3 consists of 15 residues. CDR3 DNA: TGTGCCAGCAGTTCCAACAGGGGAAAGAACACTGAAGCTTTCTTT. This encodes CASSSNRGKNTEAFF.